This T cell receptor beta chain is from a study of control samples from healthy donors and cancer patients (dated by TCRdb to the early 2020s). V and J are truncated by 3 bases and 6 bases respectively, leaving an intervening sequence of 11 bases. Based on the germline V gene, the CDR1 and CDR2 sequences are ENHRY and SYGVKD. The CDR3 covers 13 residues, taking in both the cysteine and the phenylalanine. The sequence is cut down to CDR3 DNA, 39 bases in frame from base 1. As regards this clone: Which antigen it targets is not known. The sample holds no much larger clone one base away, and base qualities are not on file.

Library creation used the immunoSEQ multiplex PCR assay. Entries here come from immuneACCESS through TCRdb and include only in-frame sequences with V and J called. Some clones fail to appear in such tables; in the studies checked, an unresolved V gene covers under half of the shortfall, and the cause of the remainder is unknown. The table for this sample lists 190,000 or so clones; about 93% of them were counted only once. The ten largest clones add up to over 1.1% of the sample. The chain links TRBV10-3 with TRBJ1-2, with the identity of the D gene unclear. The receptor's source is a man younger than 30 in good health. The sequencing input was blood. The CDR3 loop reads CAISEGRNDGYTF. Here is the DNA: TGTGCCATCAGTGAAGGGAGAAACGATGGCTACACCTTC.